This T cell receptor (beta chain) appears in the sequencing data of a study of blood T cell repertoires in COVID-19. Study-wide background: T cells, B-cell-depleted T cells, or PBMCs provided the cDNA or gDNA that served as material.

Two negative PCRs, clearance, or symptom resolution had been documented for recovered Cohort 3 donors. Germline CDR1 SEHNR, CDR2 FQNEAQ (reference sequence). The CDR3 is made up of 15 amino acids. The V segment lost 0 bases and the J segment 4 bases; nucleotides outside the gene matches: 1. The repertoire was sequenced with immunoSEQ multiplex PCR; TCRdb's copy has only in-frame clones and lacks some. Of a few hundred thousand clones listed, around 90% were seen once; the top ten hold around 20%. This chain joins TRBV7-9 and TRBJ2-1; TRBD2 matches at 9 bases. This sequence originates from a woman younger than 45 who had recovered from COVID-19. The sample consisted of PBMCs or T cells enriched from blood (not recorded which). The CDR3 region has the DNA TGTGCCAGCAGCTTAGCTGGACTAGCGTACAATGAGCAGTTCTTC. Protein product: CASSLAGLAYNEQFF.